This T cell receptor beta chain was observed in a study of CD8 T cells in Susac syndrome. Study conclusions and caveats: As the study acknowledged, the number of individuals in its TCR sequencing and HLA analysis was relatively small.

In regard to this clonotype: Antigen specificity is unknown.

It was with random hexamers that roughly 0.45 to 1 ug RNA was reverse transcribed. Across 54 Vbeta and 13 Jbeta, TCR beta CDR3 was amplified with immunoSEQ multiplex PCR. TCRdb called the immunoSEQ multiplex PCR reads again in MiXCR, with one record for every CDR3 protein. The sample contains about 430,000 distinct CDR3 sequences, around 85% of which appear only once. Sequencing of TCR beta was undertaken in CD8+ and CD4+ T cells derived from blood. TEMRA cells were FACS-enriched, unlike CD8+ and CD4+ T cells, which were negatively isolated. Germline-derived CDR1 and CDR2 are MNHEY and SMNVEV (reference sequence). CDR3 length equals 15 residues. V gave up 6 bases and J gave up 2 bases, with 17 bases separating them.

Sequencing was carried out using CD8+ T cells from PBMCs. V gene TRBV27 combines with J gene TRBJ2-7; tentatively, D is TRBD1 (6 bases). The TCR was taken from a human donor with multiple sclerosis. For the CDR3, the DNA is TGTGCCAGCAGCCCCGGGGACACCAACGCCTACGAGCAGTACTTC. Encoded protein: CASSPGDTNAYEQYF.